A single sample is the source of the 10 T cell receptor beta chains below, sequenced in a study of blood T cell repertoires in COVID-19. The table came from immunoSEQ multiplex PCR; TCRdb's copy has only in-frame clones and leaves some out. The table lists 390,000 or so clones, around 87% of them singletons. Sequencing was done on a sample of PBMCs or T cells enriched from blood (not recorded which). These receptors all stem from a man aged 18 to 30 who had recovered from COVID-19.

V is TRBV4-2 and J is TRBJ2-1, with 12 bases identical to TRBD2. The CDR3 extends over 16 amino acids. CDR1 and CDR2 from the germline V gene are LGHNA and YNFKEQ. Unmatched junction bases numbered 4, after V lost 1 base and J lost 6 bases. Here the CDR3 DNA reads TGTGCCAGCAGCCAAGGACTAGCGGGAGATAGCAATGAGCAGTTCTTC. Translation gives CASSQGLAGDSNEQFF.

The chain links TRBV27 to TRBJ1-3, with D tentatively TRBD1 (6 bases). The CDR3 loop spans 15 amino acids. Germline CDR1 MNHEY, CDR2 SMNVEV (reference sequence). V was trimmed by 4 bases and J by 0 bases, leaving 10 bases between them. The DNA for the CDR3 is TGTGCCAGCAGTTCGACAGGTGCCTCTGGAAACACCATATATTTT. Translation: CASSSTGASGNTIYF.

The chain links TRBV27 to TRBJ1-6; D is perhaps TRBD1 (6 bases). CDR1 is MNHEY and CDR2 is SMNVEV in the germline V gene (reference sequence). V dropped 8 bases and J dropped 4 bases, with 18 bases sitting between them. The CDR3 extends over 16 amino acids. The CDR3 nucleotides read TGTGCCAGCCAACTAGGGGGTAGACCTTATAATTCACCCCTCCACTTT. As protein: CASQLGGRPYNSPLHF.

This clone has just a few counts. The chain has TRBV28 and TRBJ1-2; 9 nucleotides match TRBD1. The CDR3 has 15 residues. The J segment lost 8 bases and the V segment lost 5 bases, leaving 12 bases of the junction unmatched. Germline values: CDR1 MDHEN, CDR2 SYDVKM. The CDR3 sequence is CASSLFRDRVEGYTF. CDR3 coding DNA: TGTGCCAGCAGTCTCTTTAGGGACAGGGTAGAAGGCTACACCTTC.

CDR3 residues: CSARDGQPQHF. The CDR3 DNA follows: TGCAGTGCTAGAGATGGCCAGCCCCAGCATTTT. The V gene is TRBV20-1, the J gene TRBJ1-5; no reliable D call. V dropped 0 bases and J dropped 7 bases, with 4 bases sitting between them. Germline CDR1 is DFQATT and CDR2 is SNEGSKA (reference sequence). The CDR3 covers 11 residues.

The V and J genes are TRBV19 and TRBJ2-7; maybe TRBD1 (5 bases). Germline V lookup: CDR1 LNHDA, CDR2 SQIVND (reference sequence). V was pared by 5 bases and J by 3 bases, with 11 bases between. This CDR3 region has 13 residues. CDR3: CASSYRSYYEQYF. In nucleotides, the CDR3 is TGTGCCAGTAGTTACAGGTCCTACTACGAGCAGTACTTC.

The chain combines TRBV7-2 with TRBJ2-5; weak D call: TRBD2 (6 bases). Trimming removed 5 bases from V and 5 bases from J, with 15 bases in between. This CDR3 has 14 amino acids. Germline values: CDR1 SGHTA, CDR2 FQGNSA. The CDR3 loop reads CASSEGLAVETQYF. The CDR3 bases are TGTGCCAGCAGCGAGGGACTGGCGGTGGAGACCCAGTACTTC.

J is TRBJ2-1 and V is TRBV3-1 (or the pseudogene TRBV3-2); 8 bases fit TRBD2. V was pared by 0 bases and J by 3 bases, with 13 bases of the junction left unmatched. The CDR3 is 19 residues long. Germline CDR1 reads LGHDT; CDR2 reads YNNKEL (reference sequence). The CDR3 loop is CASSQDPGREAGVYNEQFF. The CDR3, as DNA: TGTGCCAGCAGCCAAGATCCCGGGCGGGAGGCAGGAGTCTACAATGAGCAGTTCTTC.

This clone was seen just once. Other DNA sequences in this sample translate to the same CDR3. The rearrangement uses TRBV7-3 and TRBJ2-7; the match to TRBD2 covers 12 bases. With 4 bases clipped from V and 4 bases from J, the junction kept 2 bases outside the gene matches. The CDR3 has 14 residues. From germline, CDR1 is SGHTA and CDR2 FQGTGA. The chain's CDR3 is CASSSSGGAYEQYF. The CDR3 region has the DNA TGTGCCAGCAGCTCTAGCGGGGGGGCGTACGAGCAGTACTTC.

This clone has a single count. CDR3 protein: CASSSQPRQAGETQYF. The CDR3 region has the DNA TGCGCCAGCAGCTCGCAACCACGACAGGCCGGAGAGACCCAGTACTTC. The rearrangement joins TRBV5-1 to TRBJ2-5, with a possible D match to TRBD1 (6 bases). Looked up from germline, CDR1 is SGHRS and CDR2 is YFSETQ. Trimming shortened V by 3 bases and J by 4 bases, and 19 bases separated the two germline ends. This CDR3 has 16 residues.